This TCR beta chain was captured by sequencing in a study of shared clonotypes between healthy human individuals. Findings and limits, study-wide: Clonotype sharing among donors likely depends on sequencing depth. A generally larger estimated richness was seen in naive subsets than in memory subsets.

The CDR3 extends over 18 amino acids. Germline V CDR1 and CDR2: SGHRS, YFSETQ. The V gene end was trimmed by 2 bases and the J gene end by 7 bases; junction bases not matched to a gene: 17. A single count supports this clone. No antigen is known for it. Sequenced by immunoSEQ multiplex PCR; TCRdb stores in-frame clones only, minus some. In the table there are 550,000 to 750,000 clones, about 95% of which are singletons. Positive CCR7 selection of CD45RO-negative cells yielded the naive CD8 cells, and terminally differentiated effector memory CD45RA+ cells were excluded. All donors were Caucasian adults living in Nashville, Tennessee.

The sequencing sample was made of naive CD8+ T cells sorted from blood. The source is a young woman in good health. The V and J genes are TRBV5-1 and TRBJ2-2; 7 positions match TRBD2. The CDR3 DNA follows: TGCGCCAGCAGCTTAAGTTACGGACTAGTTCTATATAGCGGGGAGCTGTTTTTT. It yields the protein CASSLSYGLVLYSGELFF.